This T cell receptor beta chain appears in the sequencing data of a study of blood T cell repertoires in COVID-19. Libraries were prepared by immunoSEQ multiplex PCR; TCRdb keeps only in-frame clonotypes and omits some of them. Of 50,000 to 80,000 clones listed, 84% were seen once; the top ten hold approximately 5.6%. The CDR3 loop spans 13 amino acids. In germline, CDR1 is SQVTM, CDR2 ANQGSEA. Trimming shortened V by 7 bases and J by 3 bases, and 16 bases separated the two germline ends. The specimen was peripheral blood. The receptor was isolated from a woman aged 60 to 75 with acute or convalescent COVID-19. The J gene is TRBJ2-7, the V gene TRBV29-1, with a possible D match to TRBD2 (7 bases). CDR3 sequence (DNA): TGCAGCGGTCTTGGACTAGGGGGCTACGAGCAGTACTTC. Its protein product is CSGLGLGGYEQYF.